Shown below are 32 T cell receptor beta chains from a single sample sequenced in a study of T cell changes during pregnancy in multiple sclerosis. Sequencing used immunoSEQ multiplex PCR; TCRdb keeps in-frame clones, though not all of them. The sample lists 25,000 to 35,000 clones; around nine tenths were seen once. This sample comprised CD8+ T cells from peripheral blood mononuclear cells, obtained before pregnancy. These receptors were collected from a female donor with multiple sclerosis, enrolled in a pregnancy study.

This chain uses TRBV9 with TRBJ2-3, with a possible D match to TRBD2 (6 bases). Trimming shortened V by 0 bases and J by 5 bases, and 10 bases separated the two germline ends. The CDR3 runs 14 residues. Germline CDR1 SGDLS, CDR2 YYNGEE. In DNA form, the CDR3 reads TGTGCCAGCAGCGTAGACGGGAGTGGAGATACGCAGTATTTT. The encoded protein is CASSVDGSGDTQYF.

The CDR3, as DNA: TGTGCCAGCAGACGGCCGGGACAGGGGAATGAAAAACTGTTTTTT. Translated, it gives CASRRPGQGNEKLFF. The rearrangement links TRBV7-9 to TRBJ1-4, with 10 bases lining up with TRBD1. Trimming took 6 bases from V and 5 from J; bases not matched to a gene: 6. The CDR3 has 15 amino acids. Per germline, CDR1 SEHNR and CDR2 FQNEAQ (reference sequence).

The chain's CDR3 is CASSLFGLAGGYGEQFF. CDR3 coding DNA: TGTGCCAGCAGCTTATTTGGACTAGCGGGGGGGTACGGTGAGCAGTTCTTC. The V call is TRBV7-3, the J call TRBJ2-1, with 15 bases lining up with TRBD2. CDR3 length equals 17 residues. V lost 2 bases and J lost 9; bases outside the gene matches: 8. Germline V CDR1 and CDR2: SGHTA, FQGTGA. Full variable domain (rest looked up from reference TRBV7-3 and TRBJ2-1): GAGVSQTPSNKVTEKGKYVELRCDPISGHTALYWYRQSLGQGPEFLIYFQGTGAADDSGLPNDRFFAVRPEGSVSTLKIQRTERGDSAVYLCASSLFGLAGGYGEQFFGPGTRLTVL.

CDR3 sequence reads: CASSPYSTGPISYEQYF. For the CDR3, the DNA is TGTGCCAGCAGCCCGTACTCCACAGGCCCCATCTCCTACGAGCAGTACTTC. The chain employs TRBV7-2 and TRBJ2-7, with D maybe TRBD1 (5 bases). The CDR3 consists of 17 residues. Looked up from germline, CDR1 is SGHTA and CDR2 is FQGNSA. Trimming pared 5 bases from V and 0 bases from J, leaving 20 bases between.

J is TRBJ1-1 and V is TRBV7-8; TRBD1 might be the D (5 bases). V gave up 5 bases and J gave up 6 bases, with 16 bases separating them. This CDR3 contains 14 residues. Germline V gives CDR1 SGHVS, CDR2 FQNEAQ. CDR3 DNA: TGTGCCAGCAGCCGCAGGGCCGTAGGGGCTGAAGCTTTCTTT. It yields the protein CASSRRAVGAEAFF.

This chain uses TRBV5-4 with TRBJ1-2, with D possibly matching TRBD1 (6 bases). V dropped 4 bases and J dropped 0 bases, with 13 bases sitting between them. The CDR3 extends over 15 amino acids. Germline loops: CDR1 SGHNT, CDR2 YYREEE (reference sequence). The CDR3 protein is CASSPDRLPNYGYTF. In nucleotides, the CDR3 is TGTGCCAGCAGCCCAGACAGGCTACCTAACTATGGCTACACCTTC.

The rearrangement uses TRBV7-2 and TRBJ2-7; D not certain. V was shortened by 6 bases and J by 1 base, with 16 bases between the two germline ends. Per germline, CDR1 SGHTA and CDR2 FQGNSA. The length of the CDR3 is 15 residues. The CDR3 sequence is CASSSTPVPSYEQYF. The CDR3 DNA reads TGTGCCAGCAGTTCTACCCCGGTGCCATCCTACGAGCAGTACTTC.

V gene TRBV27 combines with J gene TRBJ2-5, with a tentative D call TRBD1 (5 bases). Between the trimmed V and J ends, which lost 6 bases and 4 bases, there was a span of 15 bases. Germline V gene lookup returns CDR1 MNHEY and CDR2 SMNVEV (reference sequence). The CDR3 is 14 amino acids. The CDR3 nucleotides read TGTGCCAGCAGGCCGATAGGGGTAATAGAGACCCAGTACTTC. Its protein is CASRPIGVIETQYF.

V gene TRBV27 combines with J gene TRBJ1-5, with D perhaps matching TRBD1 (5 bases). This CDR3 region has 16 residues. The germline V gene encodes CDR1 MNHEY and CDR2 SMNVEV (reference sequence). The V and J ends lost 6 bases and 1 base respectively, with 16 bases between them. The chain's CDR3 is CASSRWGRASNQPQHF. CDR3 in DNA: TGTGCCAGCAGCCGATGGGGCCGCGCAAGCAATCAGCCCCAGCATTTT.

The CDR3 loop reads CASSTVDRILGGDTQYF. The CDR3 nucleotides read TGTGCCAGTAGTACAGTCGATCGGATCCTAGGTGGAGATACGCAGTATTTT. V usage is TRBV19 and J usage is TRBJ2-3, with D hard to call. The CDR3 sequence is 17 residues long. The V end lost 4 bases, the J end lost 5 bases, and 22 bases lay between the germline ends. Germline CDR1 is LNHDA and CDR2 is SQIVND (reference sequence).

The CDR3 here is CASSLGQGNEQFF. The CDR3 region has the DNA TGTGCCAGCAGCTTAGGGCAGGGCAATGAGCAGTTCTTC. The gene calls are TRBV13 and TRBJ2-1; possibly TRBD1 for D (5 bases). This CDR3 region has 13 residues. Trimming took off 0 bases at V and 6 bases at J, with 6 bases between the two ends. Germline V lookup: CDR1 PRHDT, CDR2 FYEKMQ (reference sequence). The whole variable domain, remainder taken from reference TRBV13 and TRBJ2-1, is AAGVIQSPRHLIKEKRETATLKCYPIPRHDTVYWYQQGPGQDPQFLISFYEKMQSDKGSIPDRFSAQQFSDYHSELNMSSLELGDSALYFCASSLGQGNEQFFGPGTRLTVL.

This chain uses TRBV27 with TRBJ1-2, with 12 bases that match TRBD1. Looked up from germline, CDR1 is MNHEY and CDR2 is SMNVEV (reference sequence). Trimming at V came to 10 bases and at J to 4 bases, leaving 4 bases not matched to a gene. The CDR3 covers 13 residues. The CDR3 sequence: CATGTGGIYGYTF. CDR3 DNA: TGTGCCACCGGGACAGGGGGCATCTATGGCTACACCTTC.

With regard to this clone: Mismatch with germline at one junction end may stem from a read error. The chain couples TRBV16 to TRBJ1-2; possibly TRBD1 for D (6 bases). The CDR3 sequence is 13 residues long. Germline CDR1 KGHSY, CDR2 FQNENV. CDR3 amino acids: CASRQGRDYGYTF. The DNA of the CDR3 is TGTGCCAGCCGCCAGGGGAGGGACTATGGCTACACCTTC.

In its sample, this clone was seen once. The germline gene is not matched at one end of the junction; a read error may be the cause. The rearrangement links TRBV7-2 to TRBJ2-7; D possibly corresponds to TRBD2 (7 bases). The germline V gene encodes CDR1 SGHTA and CDR2 FQGNSA. The CDR3 runs 15 residues. CDR3 sequence: CASSQESGGAYEQYF. The CDR3 nucleotides are TGCGCCAGCAGCCAAGAATCGGGGGGCGCCTACGAGCAGTACTTC.

This clone has more than one count but fewer than ten. The chain links TRBV29-1 to TRBJ2-7; 7 positions agree with TRBD1. V gave up 6 bases and J gave up 0 bases; unmatched junction bases: 8. CDR1 is SQVTM, CDR2 ANQGSEA, per germline. The CDR3 contains 14 residues. The chain's CDR3 is CSVLGGDSSYEQYF. CDR3 bases: TGCAGCGTCCTAGGGGGCGACAGCTCCTACGAGCAGTACTTC.

The chain links TRBV4-1 to TRBJ2-7; 8 bases fit TRBD1. CDR1 is MGHRA, CDR2 YSYEKL, per germline. The CDR3 loop spans 15 amino acids. The V and J ends lost 1 base and 4 bases, in that order; junction bases with no gene match: 6. CDR3 nucleotides: TGCGCCAGCAGCCAAGTGAGGACAGGGTCATACGAGCAGTACTTC. Translation: CASSQVRTGSYEQYF.

The chain is built from TRBV20-1 and TRBJ2-1; 7 positions agree with TRBD2. From germline, CDR1 is DFQATT and CDR2 SNEGSKA (reference sequence). The CDR3 loop spans 11 amino acids. V shed 5 bases, J shed 10 bases, and the junction held 5 bases outside the gene matches. This chain's CDR3 is CSAFGRGEQFF. As DNA, the CDR3 is TGCAGTGCTTTTGGGCGGGGGGAGCAGTTCTTC.

This chain uses TRBV4-1 with TRBJ2-7; D is undetermined. CDR3 size: 14 residues. Germline values: CDR1 MGHRA, CDR2 YSYEKL. Between the trimmed V and J ends, which lost 2 bases and 2 bases, there was a span of 10 bases. The CDR3 sequence is CASSQSPRAYEQYF. CDR3 nucleotides: TGCGCCAGCAGCCAATCTCCGAGAGCCTACGAGCAGTACTTC.

The rearrangement joins TRBV2 to TRBJ1-2; D is possibly TRBD1 (6 bases). The CDR3 extends over 15 amino acids. The V and J ends lost 1 base and 4 bases respectively, with 13 bases between them. The V gene's germline CDR1 is SNHLY and CDR2 FYNNEI. Here the CDR3 DNA reads TGTGCCAGCAGTGAAGTGTTCCGGGGGGCCTATGGCTACACCTTC. It translates to CASSEVFRGAYGYTF. Full variable domain (remainder filled in from reference TRBV2 and TRBJ1-2): EPEVTQTPSHQVTQMGQEVILRCVPISNHLYFYWYRQILGQKVEFLVSFYNNEISEKSEIFDDQFSVERPDGSNFTLKIRSTKLEDSAMYFCASSEVFRGAYGYTFGSGTRLTVV.

The CDR3 coding sequence is TGTGCCAGCAGCTTAGATAGAGGCCAAACCATCTCCTACGAGCAGTACTTC. This codes for CASSLDRGQTISYEQYF. V gene TRBV11-2 combines with J gene TRBJ2-7; no clear D gene. The CDR3 contains 17 residues. Germline CDR1 reads SGHAT; CDR2 reads FQNNGV. V was pared by 0 bases and J by 0 bases, with 15 bases between.

This chain links TRBV28 with TRBJ2-2, with 10 bases aligning to TRBD1. The length of the CDR3 is 16 residues. Per the germline V gene, CDR1 is MDHEN and CDR2 is SYDVKM. After removal of 6 bases from V and 9 bases from J, the junction contained 13 bases not matched to a gene. The CDR3 region has the DNA TGTGCCAGCAGCCGAGTGGGGACAGGGGCGACGAGGGAGCTGTTTTTT. Its translation is CASSRVGTGATRELFF.

The chain recombines TRBV4-3 with TRBJ1-5; weak D call: TRBD1 (5 bases). CDR3 length: 15 amino acids. Germline CDR1 reads LGHNA; CDR2 reads YSLEER. V lost 0 bases to trimming and J lost 2 bases, with 8 bases between them. DNA of the CDR3: TGCGCCAGCAGCCAAGACAGGGTTGGCAATCAGCCCCAGCATTTT. Amino acids: CASSQDRVGNQPQHF.

The chain has TRBV6-6 and TRBJ1-1, with 9 bases that match TRBD1. CDR3 length equals 14 residues. Germline-derived CDR1 and CDR2 are MNHNY and SVGAGI (reference sequence). The V segment lost 6 bases and the J segment 4 bases; nucleotides outside the gene matches: 6. DNA of the CDR3: TGTGCCAGCAGCTTCGGGACAGGGTTCACTGAAGCTTTCTTT. It encodes CASSFGTGFTEAFF.

The chain recombines TRBV11-2 with TRBJ2-7; D is possibly TRBD2 (6 bases). The CDR3 consists of 14 residues. Germline values: CDR1 SGHAT, CDR2 FQNNGV. V lost 6 bases and J lost 0, with 12 bases in between. CDR3 in amino acids: CASSGGRDSYEQYF. The CDR3 DNA reads TGTGCCAGCAGTGGCGGGCGGGACTCCTACGAGCAGTACTTC.

The CDR3 DNA reads TGTGCCAGCAGTGAACAGGGGGACACCGAGCAGTACTTC. This translates into CASSEQGDTEQYF. This chain connects TRBV25-1 to TRBJ2-7, with 7 bases matching TRBD1. The CDR3 totals 13 residues. Germline trimming cut 2 bases from V and 6 bases from J; bases unmatched to any gene: 4. Germline CDR1 and CDR2: MGHDK and SYGVNS.

The genes are TRBV9 and TRBJ1-6, with TRBD1 identical over 7 bases. The V and J ends lost 3 bases and 2 bases, in that order; junction bases with no gene match: 8. The CDR3 sequence is 17 residues long. Germline-derived CDR1 and CDR2 are SGDLS and YYNGEE. Here the CDR3 DNA reads TGTGCCAGCAGCGAGGGAACAGGGGTGACCTATAATTCACCCCTCCACTTT. Translation: CASSEGTGVTYNSPLHF. The full variable domain, in which reference TRBV9 and TRBJ1-6 provide the parts outside the CDR3, is DSGVTQTPKHLITATGQRVTLRCSPRSGDLSVYWYQQSLDQGLQFLIQYYNGEERAKGNILERFSAQQFPDLHSELNLSSLELGDSALYFCASSEGTGVTYNSPLHFGNGTRLTVT.

The chain combines TRBV27 with TRBJ1-5; no clear D. The V end was cut by 3 bases, the J end by 0 bases, with 9 bases between. This CDR3 is 15 amino acids long. The germline V gene has CDR1 MNHEY and CDR2 SMNVEV (reference sequence). The CDR3, as DNA: TGTGCCAGCAGTTTGGGAGGTTATAGCAATCAGCCCCAGCATTTT. Amino acid sequence: CASSLGGYSNQPQHF.

As to this clone: Its ends do not fully match the called genes, so a read error is possible. This same CDR3 is encoded by further DNA sequences in the sample. J is TRBJ1-4 and V is TRBV4-1; 9 bases match TRBD1. The CDR3 covers 16 residues. Germline loops: CDR1 MGHRA, CDR2 YSYEKL. The CDR3 spells CASSQDRGTGNEKLFF. In DNA form, the CDR3 reads TGCGCCAGCAGTCAAGATCGGGGGACAGGGAATGAAAAACTGTTTTTT.

V usage is TRBV7-9 and J usage is TRBJ2-7; D is possibly TRBD1 (5 bases). Germline CDR1 reads SEHNR; CDR2 reads FQNEAQ (reference sequence). The V end lost 5 bases, the J end lost 2 bases, and 13 bases lay between the germline ends. This CDR3 is 14 amino acids long. This chain's CDR3 is CASSPPSGTYEQYF. The CDR3 region has the DNA TGTGCCAGCAGCCCCCCCTCAGGGACCTACGAGCAGTACTTC. The entire variable domain, with the rest obtained from reference TRBV7-9 and TRBJ2-7, is as follows: DTGVSQNPRHKITKRGQNVTFRCDPISEHNRLYWYRQTLGQGPEFLTYFQNEAQLEKSRLLSDRFSAERPKGSFSTLEIQRTEQGDSAMYLCASSPPSGTYEQYFGPGTRLTVT.

The chain uses TRBV13 and TRBJ1-1; D call uncertain. Germline loops: CDR1 PRHDT, CDR2 FYEKMQ (reference sequence). V lost 6 bases, J lost 3 bases, and 11 bases lay in between. The CDR3 covers 13 residues. The CDR3 region is CASRRVSYTEAFF. CDR3 DNA sequence: TGTGCCAGCAGACGCGTGAGTTACACTGAAGCTTTCTTT.

This chain connects TRBV19 to TRBJ2-5, with D uncertain. Germline values: CDR1 LNHDA, CDR2 SQIVND (reference sequence). Trimming removed 7 bases from V and 1 base from J, with 13 bases in between. The CDR3 is 14 residues long. This chain's CDR3 is CASKLSDPQETQYF. CDR3 bases: TGTGCCAGTAAATTGAGTGATCCCCAAGAGACCCAGTACTTC.

The chain links TRBV2 to TRBJ2-5, with a possible D match to TRBD1 (6 bases). The CDR3 is 15 residues long. Per the germline V gene, CDR1 is SNHLY and CDR2 is FYNNEI. V was pared by 3 bases and J by 7 bases, with 18 bases between. CDR3 amino acids: CASSDGGGPRGTQYF. For the CDR3, the DNA is TGTGCCAGCAGTGATGGTGGGGGCCCGCGAGGGACCCAGTACTTC.